These 21 T cell receptor beta chains originate from one sample sequenced in a study of CD8 T cells in Susac syndrome. After extraction with the RNeasy kit, about 0.5 to 1 ug of the RNA was reverse transcribed using random hexamers. Each CDR3 protein is one row after TCRdb ran MiXCR on the immunoSEQ multiplex PCR reads. The profile shows more than 200,000 distinct CDR3 sequences, 94% of them singletons. Sequenced material: CD4+ T cells from PBMCs. The receptor set was obtained from a human donor with Susac syndrome.

This sequence joins TRBV20-1 and TRBJ1-2; tentative D call: TRBD1 (6 bases). Germline-derived CDR1 and CDR2 are DFQATT and SNEGSKA (reference sequence). Trimming left V 3 bases short and J 4 bases short, with 21 bases between. The CDR3 is 16 residues long. The CDR3 loop is CSARRGGAEWAYGYTF. As DNA, the CDR3 is TGCAGTGCTAGGAGGGGGGGGGCAGAATGGGCCTATGGCTACACCTTC.

The V call is TRBV10-3, the J call TRBJ2-3, with D hard to call. Germline CDR1 reads ENHRY; CDR2 reads SYGVKD. The CDR3 consists of 12 residues. V lost 0 bases and J 7 bases, leaving 5 bases between the germline ends. Here the CDR3 DNA reads TGTGCCATCAGTGAGTCGGAGAATACGCAGTATTTT. Its protein is CAISESENTQYF.

The chain recombines TRBV30 with TRBJ2-7; 7 positions match TRBD1. This CDR3 spans 12 amino acids. The V segment lost 3 bases and the J segment 3 bases; nucleotides outside the gene matches: 2. Germline values: CDR1 GTSNPN, CDR2 SVGIG (reference sequence). CDR3 bases: TGTGCCTGGAGGCGACAGGGCTACGAGCAGTACTTC. This sequence encodes CAWRRQGYEQYF.

The rearrangement uses TRBV20-1 and TRBJ2-1, with 13 bases that match TRBD2. This CDR3 is 15 amino acids long. Germline-derived CDR1 and CDR2 are DFQATT and SNEGSKA (reference sequence). Trimming at V came to 6 bases and at J to 10 bases, leaving 12 bases not matched to a gene. CDR3 DNA sequence: TGCAGTGCCCCCGCAACTAGCGGGGGGGCCGGGGAGCAGTTCTTC. Its translation is CSAPATSGGAGEQFF.

This clonotype was counted once. The chain recombines TRBV6-5 with TRBJ1-6; D ambiguous. V was pared by 0 bases and J by 7 bases, with 4 bases between. Germline V gene sequence: CDR1 MNHEY, CDR2 SVGAGI. The CDR3 has 13 amino acids. Here the CDR3 reads CASSYSENSPLHF. As DNA, the CDR3 is TGTGCCAGCAGTTACTCAGAGAATTCACCCCTCCACTTT.

The DNA for the CDR3 is TGTGCCAGCAGCTACGGGACTAGCGGAGAGACCCAGTACTTC. As protein: CASSYGTSGETQYF. This chain connects TRBV7-2 to TRBJ2-5; TRBD2 agrees at 11 bases. Trimming removed 4 bases from V and 4 bases from J; junction bases left unmatched: 2. The CDR3 is 14 amino acids. The germline V gene has CDR1 SGHTA and CDR2 FQGNSA.

The chain is built from TRBV24-1 and TRBJ1-2, with no clear D. The CDR3 is 14 residues long. V was cut by 3 bases and J by 4 bases, with 11 bases left in between. Germline V gives CDR1 KGHDR, CDR2 SFDVKD. The DNA for the CDR3 is TGTGCCACCAGTGATCGGGCGGGCGGCTATGGCTACACCTTC. Translation: CATSDRAGGYGYTF.

V and J are TRBV5-4 and TRBJ2-3; 10 bases fit TRBD1. V dropped 4 bases and J dropped 5; count of bases not matched to a gene: 4. The CDR3 spans 14 residues. The germline gives CDR1 SGHNT, CDR2 YYREEE (reference sequence). CDR3 bases: TGTGCCAGCAGCCTGGGACAGGGGAGAGATACGCAGTATTTT. Encoded protein: CASSLGQGRDTQYF. Supplemented by reference TRBV5-4 and TRBJ2-3, the full variable domain reads ETGVTQSPTHLIKTRGQQVTLRCSSQSGHNTVSWYQQALGQGPQFIFQYYREEENGRGNFPPRFSGLQFPNYSSELNVNALELDDSALYLCASSLGQGRDTQYFGPGTRLTVL.

The chain links TRBV18 to TRBJ2-5; no reliable D call. The CDR3 contains 15 residues. Between the trimmed V and J ends, which lost 3 bases and 5 bases, there was a span of 16 bases. CDR1 and CDR2 (germline): KGHSH, LQKENI. The CDR3 region has the DNA TGTGCCAGCTCACCCGGCCAAGGGTCGCGCGAGACCCAGTACTTC. This codes for CASSPGQGSRETQYF.

The chain combines TRBV6-5 with TRBJ1-2; D is unclear. CDR3 length equals 14 residues. Germline-derived CDR1 and CDR2 are MNHEY and SVGAGI. V lost 0 bases, J lost 2 bases, and 7 bases lay in between. In nucleotides, the CDR3 is TGTGCCAGCAGTTACTCGACCGGGAACTATGGCTACACCTTC. Its translation is CASSYSTGNYGYTF.

V usage is TRBV7-2 and J usage is TRBJ2-3; D gene unclear. Germline V CDR1 and CDR2: SGHTA, FQGNSA. V was clipped by 5 bases and J by 6 bases, with 12 bases between them. The CDR3 covers 13 residues. The CDR3 DNA is TGTGCCAGCAGCGAATCGACCAGGGATACGCAGTATTTT. This encodes CASSESTRDTQYF. Variable domain in full (rest from reference TRBV7-2 and TRBJ2-3): GAGVSQSPSNKVTEKGKDVELRCDPISGHTALYWYRQSLGQGLEFLIYFQGNSAPDKSGLPSDRFSAERTGGSVSTLTIQRTQQEDSAVYLCASSESTRDTQYFGPGTRLTVL.

The gene calls are TRBV10-3 and TRBJ1-6; TRBD1 might be the D (6 bases). Trimming stripped 10 bases from V and 5 bases from J, with 12 bases between. CDR3 size: 13 residues. From germline, CDR1 is ENHRY and CDR2 SYGVKD. Written as DNA, the CDR3 is TGTGCCAACTCGAGGGACAATAATTCACCCCTCCACTTT. This gives the protein CANSRDNNSPLHF.

The chain joins TRBV5-1 to TRBJ2-1, with 10 bases that match TRBD2. CDR3 length: 15 amino acids. J was trimmed by 7 bases and V by 4 bases; bases with no gene match: 8. The V gene's germline CDR1 is SGHRS and CDR2 YFSETQ. The CDR3 DNA sequence: TGCGCCAGCAGCCTAGCTAGCGGGGGTTTTAATGAGCAGTTCTTC. Encoded protein: CASSLASGGFNEQFF.

The genes are TRBV9 and TRBJ2-1, with 9 bases matching TRBD1. Looked up from germline, CDR1 is SGDLS and CDR2 is YYNGEE. The CDR3 totals 15 residues. V shed 4 bases, J shed 6 bases, and the junction held 8 bases outside the gene matches. Here the CDR3 DNA reads TGTGCCAGCAGCCCAGTGGCGACAGGGGGCAATGAGCAGTTCTTC. Protein product: CASSPVATGGNEQFF.

V gene TRBV7-6 combines with J gene TRBJ2-5, with a possible D match to TRBD1 (5 bases). The CDR3 runs 12 residues. V was pared by 5 bases and J by 5 bases, with 9 bases between. Germline V gene lookup returns CDR1 SGHVS and CDR2 FNYEAQ. CDR3 residues: CASSAPGETQYF. The CDR3 DNA is TGTGCCAGCAGCGCTCCAGGGGAGACCCAGTACTTC.

This clonotype was seen only once. CDR3 nucleotide sequence: TGCGCCAGCAGCCGGGATATTCAACAGGGTTCACCCCTCCACTTT. Translated, it gives CASSRDIQQGSPLHF. J is TRBJ1-6 and V is TRBV5-1; D may be TRBD1 (6 bases). Trimming removed 4 bases at V and 9 bases at J, with 17 bases between. From germline, CDR1 is SGHRS and CDR2 YFSETQ. CDR3 length equals 15 residues.

The chain is built from TRBV3-1 and TRBJ2-1; D may be TRBD1 (5 bases). The CDR3 is made up of 16 amino acids. Per germline, CDR1 LGHDT and CDR2 YNNKEL (reference sequence). Trimming left V 5 bases short and J 0 bases short, with 14 bases between. The chain's CDR3 is CASSYVLDTSYNEQFF. CDR3 nucleotides: TGTGCCAGCAGCTATGTGCTGGACACCTCCTACAATGAGCAGTTCTTC.

The CDR3 region is CASTRWGTDTQYF. The CDR3 DNA is TGTGCCAGCACCCGCTGGGGCACAGATACGCAGTATTTT. The chain combines TRBV5-8 with TRBJ2-3; no firm D call. V lost 6 bases to trimming and J lost 1 base, with 9 bases between them. This CDR3 has 13 amino acids. Looked up from germline, CDR1 is SGHTS and CDR2 is YDEGEE. The whole variable domain, filled in from reference TRBV5-8 and TRBJ2-3, reads EAGVTQSPTHLIKTRGQQATLRCSPISGHTSVYWYQQALGLGLQFLLWYDEGEERNRGNFPPRFSGRQFPNYSSELNVNALELEDSALYLCASTRWGTDTQYFGPGTRLTVL.

The gene calls are TRBV27 and TRBJ1-1; TRBD1 might be the D (6 bases). V lost 6 bases and J lost 6, with 23 bases in between. The CDR3 covers 16 residues. The V gene's germline CDR1 is MNHEY and CDR2 SMNVEV (reference sequence). The CDR3 nucleotides are TGTGCCAGCAGACCACAGGGAAGGTCCGGGAATCCTGAAGCTTTCTTT. Protein: CASRPQGRSGNPEAFF.

V is TRBV27 and J is TRBJ2-5; TRBD1 aligns across 7 bases. Germline CDR1 and CDR2: MNHEY and SMNVEV (reference sequence). V lost 3 bases to trimming and J lost 2 bases; unmatched junction nucleotides: 3. CDR3 length: 14 amino acids. The CDR3 region is CASSFRDRQETQYF. As DNA, the CDR3 is TGTGCCAGCAGTTTCCGGGACAGACAAGAGACCCAGTACTTC.

This chain uses TRBV30 with TRBJ2-5, with a tentative D call TRBD2 (7 bases). Germline values: CDR1 GTSNPN, CDR2 SVGIG (reference sequence). The CDR3 has 14 residues. Trimming took off 3 bases at V and 2 bases at J, with 13 bases between the two ends. The CDR3 region is CAWRGGGLQETQYF. In nucleotides, the CDR3 is TGTGCCTGGAGGGGAGGGGGACTTCAAGAGACCCAGTACTTC.